Presented here are 8 T cell receptor beta chains from one specimen sequenced in a study of radiotherapy plus CTLA-4 blockade in lung cancer. The table came from immunoSEQ multiplex PCR; TCRdb's copy has only in-frame clones and leaves some out. Among fewer than 35,000 clones listed, about four fifths were seen once. This specimen was peripheral blood, taken from a patient treated with radiotherapy plus ipilimumab. The receptors originated from a human donor with non-small cell lung cancer that progressed on radiotherapy plus ipilimumab.

This rearrangement joins TRBV7-8 to TRBJ2-1; TRBD2 matches at 11 bases. The CDR3 covers 16 residues. Per the germline V gene, CDR1 is SGHVS and CDR2 is FQNEAQ. With V trimmed by 4 bases and J by 6 bases, 8 bases remained unmatched. CDR3: CASSSPGTSGPNEQFF. For the CDR3, the DNA is TGTGCCAGCAGCTCACCCGGGACTAGCGGACCCAATGAGCAGTTCTTC.

This chain joins TRBV30 and TRBJ1-1; D not resolved. V gave up 2 bases and J gave up 2 bases, with 12 bases separating them. CDR1 is GTSNPN and CDR2 is SVGIG in the germline V gene (reference sequence). The CDR3 covers 14 residues. Here the CDR3 DNA reads TGTGCCTGGAGTTGGGGAGGCTTCAACACTGAAGCTTTCTTT. This codes for CAWSWGGFNTEAFF.

The CDR3 DNA reads TGTGCCAGCAGTCAAGGTCAAGCAACTAATGAAAAACTGTTTTTT. It codes for CASSQGQATNEKLFF. V and J are TRBV6-5 and TRBJ1-4; D call uncertain. The CDR3 is made up of 15 amino acids. The germline CDR1 and CDR2 sequences are MNHEY and SVGAGI. V was cut by 5 bases and J by 0 bases, with 10 bases left in between.

V is TRBV28 and J is TRBJ2-3; D not certain. This CDR3 region has 13 residues. CDR1 is MDHEN and CDR2 is SYDVKM in the germline V gene. The V end lost 5 bases, the J end lost 8 bases, and 14 bases lay between the germline ends. The CDR3 DNA follows: TGTGCCAGCAGTACCCTATCCCCGGCTACGCAGTATTTT. Protein product: CASSTLSPATQYF. Full variable domain (rest looked up from reference TRBV28 and TRBJ2-3): DVKVTQSSRYLVKRTGEKVFLECVQDMDHENMFWYRQDPGLGLRLIYFSYDVKMKEKGDIPEGYSVSREKKERFSLILESASTNQTSMYLCASSTLSPATQYFGPGTRLTVL.

The V gene is TRBV28, the J gene TRBJ1-3; 10 nucleotides match TRBD1. V trimming: 5 bases; J trimming: 7 bases; junction bases outside the gene matches: 17. Germline assignment: CDR1 MDHEN and CDR2 SYDVKM. This CDR3 spans 18 amino acids. CDR3 bases: TGTGCCAGCAGTGCCGTAGGGGGACAGGGGATATTCGGGAACACCATATATTTT. It is translated as CASSAVGGQGIFGNTIYF. Supplemented by reference TRBV28 and TRBJ1-3, the full variable domain reads DVKVTQSSRYLVKRTGEKVFLECVQDMDHENMFWYRQDPGLGLRLIYFSYDVKMKEKGDIPEGYSVSREKKERFSLILESASTNQTSMYLCASSAVGGQGIFGNTIYFGEGSWLTVV.

This clone was observed once. The V call is TRBV19, the J call TRBJ2-3; 7 nucleotides align to TRBD2. Germline CDR1 LNHDA, CDR2 SQIVND (reference sequence). CDR3 length equals 19 residues. Trimming at V came to 7 bases and at J to 2 bases, leaving 21 bases not matched to a gene. The CDR3 DNA follows: TGTGCCAGTAAGCCGGGGAGGAACGGGGCGGCGGGAGCCACAGATACGCAGTATTTT. Translating gives CASKPGRNGAAGATDTQYF. The full variable domain, completed using reference TRBV19 and TRBJ2-3, is DGGITQSPKYLFRKEGQNVTLSCEQNLNHDAMYWYRQDPGQGLRLIYYSQIVNDFQKGDIAEGYSVSREKKESFPLTVTSAQKNPTAFYLCASKPGRNGAAGATDTQYFGPGTRLTVL.

This clone appeared a few times. The CDR3 DNA sequence: TGTGCCAGCAGCTATTTACGAGGGCTGAACACTGAAGCTTTCTTT. Its protein is CASSYLRGLNTEAFF. The chain links TRBV5-5 to TRBJ1-1, with D unclear. Trimming left V 3 bases short and J 0 bases short, with 12 bases between. There are 15 residues in the CDR3. CDR1 and CDR2 (germline): SGHKS, YYEKEE (reference sequence).

This clone has only one observation. At one end the junction does not follow the germline gene, possibly because of a read error. This chain connects TRBV28 to TRBJ2-3, with 9 bases matching TRBD1. The CDR3 consists of 14 residues. Germline loops: CDR1 MDHEN, CDR2 SYDVKM. Here the CDR3 reads CANSQQGAGDTQYF. The CDR3 DNA is TGTGCCAACAGTCAACAGGGGGCTGGAGATACGCAGTATTTT.